The rows below give T cell receptor beta chains drawn from one sample of a study of cytomegalovirus exposure and HLA in healthy donors. Measured with immunoSEQ multiplex PCR; TCRdb has only the in-frame clones, and not every one. The sample includes roughly 120,000 clones, around 77% of them seen just once. The sequencing sample was made of PBMCs. All receptors derive from a woman in her 30s in good health and CMV-seropositive. CDR3s include the opening cysteine and the closing phenylalanine or tryptophan. Fields, in order: V gene, D gene, J gene, clone size, CDR3 length, CDR3 protein, CDR3 DNA. A D gene is named only where the DNA matches it firmly. Expanded clones get a size class; other rows say once, few or many, or leave the size out.

V: TRBV19; D: TRBD1; J: TRBJ2-7; size: .; length: 14; CDR3: CASSTNRGQYEQYF; DNA: TGTGCCAGTAGTACGAACAGGGGGCAGTACGAGCAGTACTTC
V: TRBV25-1; D: .; J: TRBJ1-4; size: .; length: 16; CDR3: CASSEFLGSNNEKLFF; DNA: TGTGCCAGCAGTGAATTTTTGGGCAGCAATAATGAAAAACTGTTTTTT
V: TRBV7-7; D: .; J: TRBJ1-1; size: .; length: 15; CDR3: CASNPWGGPDTEAFF; DNA: TGTGCTAGCAACCCCTGGGGGGGGCCGGACACTGAAGCTTTCTTT
V: TRBV28; D: .; J: TRBJ1-5; size: .; length: 11; CDR3: CASSLNSPQHF; DNA: TGTGCCAGCAGCCTAAATTCTCCCCAGCATTTT
V: TRBV7-9; D: .; J: TRBJ1-2; size: .; length: 14; CDR3: CASSPWEGGPGYTF; DNA: TGTGCCAGCAGCCCCTGGGAGGGAGGCCCAGGCTACACCTTC
V: TRBV5-6; D: TRBD2; J: TRBJ2-7; size: .; length: 15; CDR3: CASSFGLAGANEQYF; DNA: TGTGCCAGCAGCTTCGGACTAGCGGGAGCTAACGAGCAGTACTTC
V: TRBV5-5; D: TRBD1; J: TRBJ1-2; size: once; length: 16; CDR3: CASSKDQGALLYGYTF; DNA: TGTGCCAGCAGCAAAGATCAGGGGGCCCTCCTTTATGGCTACACCTTC
V: TRBV4-2; D: TRBD2; J: TRBJ2-5; size: .; length: 20; CDR3: CASSHRDAGTSGVLSETQYF; DNA: TGTGCCAGCAGCCATAGAGACGCCGGGACTAGCGGGGTCCTTAGCGAGACCCAGTACTTC
V: TRBV4-2; D: TRBD1; J: TRBJ1-1; size: .; length: 15; CDR3: CASSRDGQGNTEAFF; DNA: TGTGCCAGCAGCCGAGACGGACAGGGGAACACTGAAGCTTTCTTT
V: TRBV18; D: TRBD1; J: TRBJ2-1; size: few; length: 21; CDR3: CASSPRGQLDWRDSVRNEQFF; DNA: TGTGCCAGCTCACCCCGGGGACAGTTGGACTGGCGCGATTCGGTCCGGAATGAGCAGTTCTTC
V: TRBV6-1; D: .; J: TRBJ2-4; size: few; length: 18; CDR3: CASSEWLIQELAKNIQYF; DNA: TGTGCCAGCAGTGAATGGTTGATACAGGAGCTAGCCAAAAACATTCAGTACTTC